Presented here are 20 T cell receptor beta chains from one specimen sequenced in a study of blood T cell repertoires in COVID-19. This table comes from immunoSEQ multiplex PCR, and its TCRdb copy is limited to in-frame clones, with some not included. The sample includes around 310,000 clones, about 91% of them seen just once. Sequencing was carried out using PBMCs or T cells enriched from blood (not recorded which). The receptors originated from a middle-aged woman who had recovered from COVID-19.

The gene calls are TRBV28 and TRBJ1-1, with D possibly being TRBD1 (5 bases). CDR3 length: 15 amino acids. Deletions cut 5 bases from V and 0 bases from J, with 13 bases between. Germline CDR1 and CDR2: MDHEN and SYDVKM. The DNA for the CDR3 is TGTGCCAGCAGTCCCTACGCAGGGATGAACACTGAAGCTTTCTTT. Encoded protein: CASSPYAGMNTEAFF.

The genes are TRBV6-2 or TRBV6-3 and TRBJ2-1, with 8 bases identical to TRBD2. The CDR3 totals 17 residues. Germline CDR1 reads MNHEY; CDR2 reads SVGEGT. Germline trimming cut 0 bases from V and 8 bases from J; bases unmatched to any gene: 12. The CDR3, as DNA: TGTGCCAGCAGTTACTCGAAGCCGGGGGGGCCCCAAGATGAGCAGTTCTTC. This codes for CASSYSKPGGPQDEQFF.

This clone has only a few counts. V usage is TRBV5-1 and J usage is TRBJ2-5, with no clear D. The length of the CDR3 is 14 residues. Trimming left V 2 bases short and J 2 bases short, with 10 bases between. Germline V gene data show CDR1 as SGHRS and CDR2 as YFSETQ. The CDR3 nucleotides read TGCGCCAGCAGCTTTTTACAACAACAAGAGACCCAGTACTTC. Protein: CASSFLQQQETQYF.

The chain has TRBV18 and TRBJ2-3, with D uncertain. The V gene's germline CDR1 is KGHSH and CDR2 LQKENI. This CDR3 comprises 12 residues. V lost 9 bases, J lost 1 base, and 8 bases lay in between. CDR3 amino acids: CASSSGTDTQYF. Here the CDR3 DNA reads TGTGCCAGTTCCTCGGGCACAGATACGCAGTATTTT.

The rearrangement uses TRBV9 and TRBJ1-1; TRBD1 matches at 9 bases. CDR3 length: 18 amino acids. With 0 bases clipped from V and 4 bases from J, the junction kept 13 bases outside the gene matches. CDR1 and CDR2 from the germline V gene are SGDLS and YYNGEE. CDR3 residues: CASSVATTLDRGGTEAFF. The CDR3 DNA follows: TGTGCCAGCAGCGTAGCTACCACACTGGACAGGGGAGGCACTGAAGCTTTCTTT.

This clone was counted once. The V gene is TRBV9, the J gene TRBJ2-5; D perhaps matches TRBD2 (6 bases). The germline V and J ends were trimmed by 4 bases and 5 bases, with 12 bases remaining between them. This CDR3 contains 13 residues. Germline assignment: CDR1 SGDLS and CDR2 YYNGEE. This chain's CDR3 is CASSRGLGETQYF. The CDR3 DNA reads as TGTGCCAGCAGCCGGGGACTCGGGGAGACCCAGTACTTC. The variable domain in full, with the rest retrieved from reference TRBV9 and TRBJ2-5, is DSGVTQTPKHLITATGQRVTLRCSPRSGDLSVYWYQQSLDQGLQFLIQYYNGEERAKGNILERFSAQQFPDLHSELNLSSLELGDSALYFCASSRGLGETQYFGPGTRLLVL.

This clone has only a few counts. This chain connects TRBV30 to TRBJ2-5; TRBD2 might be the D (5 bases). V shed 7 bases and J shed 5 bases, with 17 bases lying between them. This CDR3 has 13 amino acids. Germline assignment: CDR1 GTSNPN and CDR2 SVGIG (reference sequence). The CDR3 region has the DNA TGTGCCTCGTGTGAGGGCTATGGGGAGACCCAGTACTTC. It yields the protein CASCEGYGETQYF.

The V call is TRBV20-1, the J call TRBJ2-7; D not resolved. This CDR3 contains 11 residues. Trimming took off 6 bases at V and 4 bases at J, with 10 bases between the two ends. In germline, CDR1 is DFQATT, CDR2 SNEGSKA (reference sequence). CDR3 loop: CSAWLPYEQYF. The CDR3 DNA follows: TGCAGTGCATGGCTCCCTTACGAGCAGTACTTC.

The CDR3 DNA reads TGCGCCAGCAGTGACAGAAGTAACTATGGCTACACCTTC. Residues: CASSDRSNYGYTF. The chain uses TRBV10-1 and TRBJ1-2; D gene unclear. Trimming took off 3 bases at V and 1 base at J, with 6 bases between the two ends. Germline V gene data show CDR1 as WNHNN and CDR2 as SYGVQD (reference sequence). CDR3 length: 13 residues.

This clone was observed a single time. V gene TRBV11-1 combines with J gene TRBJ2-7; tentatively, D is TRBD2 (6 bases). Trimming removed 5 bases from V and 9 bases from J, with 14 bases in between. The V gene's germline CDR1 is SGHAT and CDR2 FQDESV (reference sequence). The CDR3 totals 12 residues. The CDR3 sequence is CASSPSIGGQYF. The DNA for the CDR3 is TGTGCCAGCAGCCCTTCTATCGGGGGGCAGTACTTC.

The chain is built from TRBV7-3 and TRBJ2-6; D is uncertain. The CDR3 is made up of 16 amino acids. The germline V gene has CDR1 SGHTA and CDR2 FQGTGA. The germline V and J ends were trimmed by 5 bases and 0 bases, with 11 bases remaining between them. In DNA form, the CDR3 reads TGTGCCAGCAGCCCATTCTCCGGCTCTGGGGCCAACGTCCTGACTTTC. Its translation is CASSPFSGSGANVLTF.

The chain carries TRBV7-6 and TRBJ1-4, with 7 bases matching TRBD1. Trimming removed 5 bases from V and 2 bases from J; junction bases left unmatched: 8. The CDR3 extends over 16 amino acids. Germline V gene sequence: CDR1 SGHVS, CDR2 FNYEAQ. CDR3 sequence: CASSRSSQGTNEKLFF. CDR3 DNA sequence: TGTGCCAGCAGCCGCTCGTCACAGGGGACTAATGAAAAACTGTTTTTT.

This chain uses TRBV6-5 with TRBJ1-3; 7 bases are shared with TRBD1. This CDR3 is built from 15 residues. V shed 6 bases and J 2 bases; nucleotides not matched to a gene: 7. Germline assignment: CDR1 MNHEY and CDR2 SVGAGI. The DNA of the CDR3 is TGTGCCAGCAGGGCCGACAGGGAAGCTGGAAACACCATATATTTT. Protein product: CASRADREAGNTIYF.

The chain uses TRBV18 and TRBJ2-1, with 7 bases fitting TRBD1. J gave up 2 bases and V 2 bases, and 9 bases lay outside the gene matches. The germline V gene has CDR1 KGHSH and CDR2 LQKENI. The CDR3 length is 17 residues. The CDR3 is CASSPAGTEVAYNEQFF. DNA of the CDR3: TGTGCCAGCTCACCAGCCGGGACAGAGGTAGCCTACAATGAGCAGTTCTTC. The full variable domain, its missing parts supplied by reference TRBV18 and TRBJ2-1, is NAGVMQNPRHLVRRRGQEARLRCSPMKGHSHVYWYRQLPEEGLKFMVYLQKENIIDESGMPKERFSAEFPKEGPSILRIQQVVRGDSAAYFCASSPAGTEVAYNEQFFGPGTRLTVL.

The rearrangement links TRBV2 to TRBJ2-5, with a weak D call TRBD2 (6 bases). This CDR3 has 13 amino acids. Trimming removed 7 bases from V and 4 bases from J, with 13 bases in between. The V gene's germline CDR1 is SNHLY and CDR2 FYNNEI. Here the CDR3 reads CASMYGSGETQYF. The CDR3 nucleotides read TGTGCCAGCATGTACGGGAGCGGAGAGACCCAGTACTTC.

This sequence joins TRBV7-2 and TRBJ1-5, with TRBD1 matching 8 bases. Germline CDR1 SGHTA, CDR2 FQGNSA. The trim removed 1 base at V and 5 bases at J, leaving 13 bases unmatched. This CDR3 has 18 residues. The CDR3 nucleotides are TGTGCCAGCAGCTTAGGGCAAGGGACAGGTAAAATCGATCAGCCCCAGCATTTT. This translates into CASSLGQGTGKIDQPQHF.

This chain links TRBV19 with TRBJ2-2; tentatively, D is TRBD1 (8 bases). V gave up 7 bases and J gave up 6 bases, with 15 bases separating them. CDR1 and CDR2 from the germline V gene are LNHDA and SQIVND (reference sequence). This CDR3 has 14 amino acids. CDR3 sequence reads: CASTHRGGAGELFF. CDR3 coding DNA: TGTGCCAGTACCCACAGGGGGGGCGCCGGGGAGCTGTTTTTT.

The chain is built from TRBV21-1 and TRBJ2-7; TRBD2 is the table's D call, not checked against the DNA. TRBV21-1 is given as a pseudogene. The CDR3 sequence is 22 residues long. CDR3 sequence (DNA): TGTGCCAGCAGCAAAGCGCTTTGTTACAGGGGCTCCGGGACTAGCGATTCATACGAGCAGTACTTC. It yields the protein CASSKALCYRGSGTSDSYEQYF.

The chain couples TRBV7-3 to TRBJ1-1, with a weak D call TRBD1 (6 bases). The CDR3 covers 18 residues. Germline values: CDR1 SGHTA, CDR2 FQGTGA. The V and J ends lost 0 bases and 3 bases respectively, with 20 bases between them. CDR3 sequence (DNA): TGTGCCAGCAGCTTAACCGTAGGGGGGGTTGGATCGCACACTGAAGCTTTCTTT. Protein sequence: CASSLTVGGVGSHTEAFF.

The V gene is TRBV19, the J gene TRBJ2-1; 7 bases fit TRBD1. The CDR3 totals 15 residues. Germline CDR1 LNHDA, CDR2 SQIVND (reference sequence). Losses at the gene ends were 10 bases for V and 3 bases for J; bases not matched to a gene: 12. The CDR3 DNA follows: TGTGCCACCAAGCGAACCGGGACAGTCTACAATGAGCAGTTCTTC. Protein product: CATKRTGTVYNEQFF.